Below, 5 T cell receptor beta chains from the same sample are listed, as sequenced in a study of OX40 agonist ivuxolimab in advanced cancers. Library preparation used the immunoSEQ multiplex PCR assay. TCRdb limited this immuneACCESS table to in-frame rearrangements with V and J called. A share of clones is missing; checked studies link under half to unresolved V genes, and the rest is unexplained. Counted in this sample were tens of thousands of clones; around 80% of them appeared once. The top ten hold 2.6% of the sample. This specimen was CD4+ or CD8+ T cells sorted from blood, taken in a trial of the OX40 agonist ivuxolimab. The receptors here all came from an adult with an advanced solid tumor such as melanoma, head and neck, liver or kidney cancer.

The J gene is TRBJ2-1, the V gene TRBV5-1; TRBD1 matches at 9 bases. CDR3 length: 14 residues. Germline CDR1 and CDR2: SGHRS and YFSETQ. J gave up 8 bases and V 5 bases, and 8 bases lay outside the gene matches. In nucleotides, the CDR3 is TGCGCCAGCAGACCCGGGACAGGGTTTCATGAGCAGTTCTTC. This translates into CASRPGTGFHEQFF. Complete variable domain (other parts from reference TRBV5-1 and TRBJ2-1): KAGVTQTPRYLIKTRGQQVTLSCSPISGHRSVSWYQQTPGQGLQFLFEYFSETQRNKGNFPGRFSGRQFSNSRSEMNVSTLELGDSALYLCASRPGTGFHEQFFGPGTRLTVL.

This rearrangement joins TRBV5-6 to TRBJ2-7, with D hard to call. Germline V gene data show CDR1 as SGHDT and CDR2 as YYEEEE. Between the trimmed V and J ends, which lost 0 bases and 3 bases, there was a span of 7 bases. The CDR3 spans 13 residues. The DNA of the CDR3 is TGTGCCAGCAGCTTGGAGGGCCGCTACGAGCAGTACTTC. Translated: CASSLEGRYEQYF.

A few counts support this clone. V gene TRBV4-2 combines with J gene TRBJ2-3; possibly TRBD2 for D (6 bases). The CDR3 loop spans 13 amino acids. CDR1 and CDR2 from the germline V gene are LGHNA and YNFKEQ. The V end was cut by 1 base, the J end by 4 bases, with 6 bases between. The CDR3 sequence: CASSQGEADTQYF. DNA for the CDR3: TGTGCCAGCAGCCAAGGGGAGGCAGATACGCAGTATTTT.

The V and J genes are TRBV10-3 and TRBJ2-7, with 9 bases identical to TRBD1. The junction had 6 bases not matched to a gene; V was cut back by 7 bases and J by 2 bases. The CDR3 is made up of 14 amino acids. Germline loops: CDR1 ENHRY, CDR2 SYGVKD. CDR3 amino acids: CAIKMGTGTYEQYF. The CDR3 bases are TGTGCCATCAAGATGGGGACAGGGACCTACGAGCAGTACTTC.

The chain carries TRBV29-1 and TRBJ1-4; the D gene is possibly TRBD1 (5 bases). This CDR3 is 14 amino acids long. The V end was cut by 5 bases, the J end by 0 bases, with 10 bases between. The germline V gene encodes CDR1 SQVTM and CDR2 ANQGSEA. In DNA, the CDR3 is TGCAGCGTTCGGGGGGGTGCAACTAATGAAAAACTGTTTTTT. Translating gives CSVRGGATNEKLFF.